Listed below are T cell receptor beta chains from one sample, sequenced in a study of blood T cell repertoires in COVID-19. The method was immunoSEQ multiplex PCR; TCRdb's version includes in-frame clones alone and lacks a portion of them. The sample contains more than 80,000 clones, about four fifths of which appear only once. The material sequenced was peripheral blood. The receptors were sampled from a woman at least 80 years old with active or convalescent COVID-19. CDR3s include the opening cysteine and the closing phenylalanine or tryptophan.

V	J	CDR3
TRBV30	TRBJ2-5	CAWSLGLHQFQETQYF
TRBV19	TRBJ2-3	CASSPGTGYTDTQYF
TRBV7-9	TRBJ2-7	CASSLVGDRGIRSYEQYF
TRBV4-3	TRBJ1-1	CASSQDDWGGTEAFF
TRBV19	TRBJ1-5	CASSIRRVSNQPQHF
TRBV5-1	TRBJ1-2	CASSLEAGSAGYTF
TRBV6-5	TRBJ1-1	CASSNMNTEAFF
TRBV27	TRBJ2-5	CASSKTGLAGAAFQETQYF
TRBV7-8	TRBJ2-7	CASSLAFFRGQGVHEQYF
TRBV18	TRBJ2-5	CASSPAGSETQYF
TRBV12-3/TRBV12-4	TRBJ2-1	CASSELQEQFF
TRBV9	TRBJ1-3	CASSAIDNSGNTIYF
TRBV19	TRBJ1-5	CASTMIVGPHQPQHF
TRBV2	TRBJ1-4	CASSYGTVDEKLFF
TRBV6-2/TRBV6-3	TRBJ2-5	CASSSNRGQGTQYF
TRBV12-3/TRBV12-4	TRBJ2-1	CASSLRLVGEQFF
TRBV5-4	TRBJ2-1	CASSSGSTFNEQFF
TRBV5-6	TRBJ2-5	CASSFGSSETQYF
TRBV6-2/TRBV6-3	TRBJ1-1	CASSYSRRGSAIAFF
TRBV6-1	TRBJ1-4	CASSDRGRWGKLFF
TRBV19	TRBJ1-1	CASSFNTYQGAFF
TRBV3-1/TRBV3-2	TRBJ1-3	CASHPGSGSGNTIYF
TRBV10-3	TRBJ1-5	CAIGPGEVDQPQHF
TRBV7-2	TRBJ2-2	CASSLAGGRNTGELFF
TRBV5-1	TRBJ2-1	CASRIGAGADEQFF
TRBV25-1	TRBJ2-7	CASSVVHGEQYF
TRBV15	TRBJ1-1	CATSRDQTLNTEAFF
TRBV30	TRBJ1-2	CAWTRRRPGRYGYTF
TRBV7-6	TRBJ2-5	CASSPYQETQYF
TRBV5-1	TRBJ1-1	CASSLAVGGYTEAFF
TRBV5-6	TRBJ1-6	CASSHRGKRSPLHF
TRBV4-3	TRBJ2-1	CASSQVPDRSYNEQFF